A single T cell receptor beta chain is shown here with its context. The antigen is not known. These data are taken from a study of OX40 agonist ivuxolimab in advanced cancers. Overall study: Participants, approximately 80% male, averaged roughly 59 years of age, ranging from roughly 20 to 85. General study points: Clonal expansion was seen in CD4+ and CD8+ blood T cells by week 6 at 0.1 to 3.0 mg/kg. Nonresponders included some who also had low normalized T-cell clonal expansion.

Sequencing used immunoSEQ multiplex PCR; TCRdb keeps in-frame clones, though not all of them. This sample has 45,000 to 60,000 clones, with about nine tenths found just once. V lost 5 bases and J lost 3; bases outside the gene matches: 16. Germline loops: CDR1 KGHSH, CDR2 LQKENI. The CDR3 runs 18 residues. The receptor was derived from an adult with an advanced solid tumor such as melanoma, head and neck, liver or kidney cancer. The rearrangement uses TRBV18 and TRBJ1-5; 7 nucleotides align to TRBD1. This specimen was CD4+ or CD8+ T cells sorted from blood, taken in a trial of the OX40 agonist ivuxolimab. The CDR3 loop is CASSSLAFRGGANQPQHF. The DNA for the CDR3 is TGTGCCAGCTCAAGCCTAGCGTTCAGGGGGGGGGCCAATCAGCCCCAGCATTTT.